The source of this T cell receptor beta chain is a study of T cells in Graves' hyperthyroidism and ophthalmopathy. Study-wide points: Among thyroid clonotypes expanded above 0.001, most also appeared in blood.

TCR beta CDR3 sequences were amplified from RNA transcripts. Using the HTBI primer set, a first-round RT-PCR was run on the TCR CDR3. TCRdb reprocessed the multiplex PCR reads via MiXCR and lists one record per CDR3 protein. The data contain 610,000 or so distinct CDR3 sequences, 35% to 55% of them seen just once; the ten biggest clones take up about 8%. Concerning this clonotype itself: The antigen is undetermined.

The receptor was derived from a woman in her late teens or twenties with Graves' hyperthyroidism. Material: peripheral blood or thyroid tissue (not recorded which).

In DNA form, the CDR3 reads TGTGCCATCAGTCAGGGGTTCGGCAATCAGCCCCAGCATTTT. Its protein product is CAISQGFGNQPQHF. This chain uses TRBV10-3 with TRBJ1-5; D possibly corresponds to TRBD1 (6 bases). Germline V gene lookup returns CDR1 ENHRY and CDR2 SYGVKD. V was cut by 5 bases and J by 2 bases, with 10 bases left in between. The CDR3 sequence is 14 residues long.